This TCR beta chain was recovered during a study of blood T cell repertoires in COVID-19. For the study at large: Researchers got acute and convalescent COVID-19 samples from the United States, Italy and Spain. PBMCs, B-cell-depleted T cells, or T cells provided the cDNA or gDNA that made up the material.

In the original workflow: Scientists estimated how many nucleated cells there were by amplifying reference gene primers. Method: immunoSEQ multiplex PCR; TCRdb's copy keeps in-frame clones and lacks some. From that table come the V and J calls and clone size; the DNA was used to work out D and trimming. The sample consists of roughly 250,000 clones, approximately 82% of them appearing once. This CDR3 is 15 amino acids long. V was clipped by 0 bases and J by 6 bases, with 14 bases between them. Germline V gives CDR1 LGHNA, CDR2 YNFKEQ. This chain joins TRBV4-2 and TRBJ1-1, with D possibly matching TRBD1 (5 bases). The sequencing input was peripheral blood. The TCR comes from a woman aged 80 or older with active or convalescent COVID-19. CDR3 in DNA: TGTGCCAGCAGCCAAGATAATCAGGGAGGGGCTGAAGCTTTCTTT. Translation gives CASSQDNQGGAEAFF.